These T cell receptor beta chains were read from a single sample in a study of blood T cell repertoires in COVID-19. The data were produced by immunoSEQ multiplex PCR, yet TCRdb's version contains in-frame clones alone and is incomplete. Among more than 400,000 clones listed, roughly 88% were seen once. The specimen sequenced was PBMCs or T cells enriched from blood (not recorded which). These receptors came from a man between 18 and 35 years old who had recovered from COVID-19. Each CDR3 is given with its conserved first and last residue. D genes are given only for firm matches. The listing skips clone size in some rows; elsewhere it reads once, few, many or a size class.

. TRBJ1-1 . TRBV5-4 TGTGCCAGCAGCTTTGGCGGGAATCAGAACACTGAAGCTTTCTTT CASSFGGNQNTEAFF
TRBD1 TRBJ1-2 . TRBV5-4 TGTGCCTGCAGGGGGACAGAGGTGGCCGGCTACACCTTC CACRGTEVAGYTF
TRBD2 TRBJ2-5 . TRBV9 TGTGCCAGCAGCGTAGGTGGTGGTAGCGGGTATGAGACCCAGTACTTC CASSVGGGSGYETQYF
. TRBJ1-1 . TRBV7-8 TGTGCCAGCAGCTTAGGGTACTCCCCCCTGAACACTGAAGCTTTCTTT CASSLGYSPLNTEAFF
TRBD2 TRBJ2-3 . TRBV28 TGTGCCAGCAGTTTCAGCGGGAGAGCAGATACGCAGTATTTT CASSFSGRADTQYF
TRBD1 TRBJ2-7 . TRBV5-4 TGTGCCAGCAGCTCCTCCGGACAGGGCTACGAGCAGTACTTC CASSSSGQGYEQYF
. TRBJ2-3 . TRBV9 TGTGCCAGCAGCGTAGGGGTAAGGGACACCCGCACAGATACGCAGTATTTT CASSVGVRDTRTDTQYF
TRBD2 TRBJ2-7 . TRBV12-5 TGTGCTAGTGGTTTGGTAGAGCTAGCGGGAGGATCAATGCGTTACGAGCAGTACTTC CASGLVELAGGSMRYEQYF
TRBD1 TRBJ1-2 once TRBV4-1 TGCGCCAGCAGCCAAGCAGTGGGGACAGGGGCAATCTATGGCTACACCTTC CASSQAVGTGAIYGYTF
TRBD2 TRBJ2-7 . TRBV11-3 TGTGCCAGCAGCCCAAGCGGGGGGGCCTCCTACGAGCAGTACTTC CASSPSGGASYEQYF
TRBD1 TRBJ1-1 . TRBV14 TGTGCCAGCAGCCCCGGGACAGCTATGTTTAACACTGAAGCTTTCTTT CASSPGTAMFNTEAFF
TRBD1 TRBJ1-4 . TRBV30 TGTGCCTGGAAAGTCAGGGGGCATGGGGCTAATGAAAAACTGTTTTTT CAWKVRGHGANEKLFF
. TRBJ1-1 . TRBV6-5 TGTGCCGCGAGACAAGGAGGTCTTTTCACTGAAGCTTTCTTT CAARQGGLFTEAFF
. TRBJ1-6 . TRBV6-5 TGTGCCAGCAGTTACTCTCGGACAGACTATAATTCACCCCTCCACTTT CASSYSRTDYNSPLHF
. TRBJ1-3 . TRBV5-6 TGTGCCAGCAGCCAAATTAGGGGGAGAATTTCGGGAGGAAACACCATATATTTT CASSQIRGRISGGNTIYF
TRBD2 TRBJ2-3 . TRBV19 TGTGCCAGTAGTTCGGGACTAGCGGGGCTGACAGATACGCAGTATTTT CASSSGLAGLTDTQYF
TRBD1 TRBJ1-5 few TRBV6-5 TGTGCCAGCACCCCCGGGACAGGGCGTCAGCCCCAGCATTTT CASTPGTGRQPQHF
. TRBJ1-6 once TRBV18 TGTGCCAGCTCACCCGGTCAGGGAATTAAATCACCCCTCCACTTT CASSPGQGIKSPLHF
. TRBJ1-1 . TRBV18 TGTGCCAGCTCAACAACGAGGGAAACTGAAGCTTTCTTT CASSTTRETEAFF
TRBD1 TRBJ2-6 . TRBV27 TGTGCCAGCAGTTTAAGGGGTTGGGGGCAGGGGGCTGACTCTGGGGCCAACGTCCTGACTTTC CASSLRGWGQGADSGANVLTF
TRBD1 TRBJ1-2 few TRBV11-3 TGTGCCAGCAGCTCCCCACAGGGGTCTAACTATGGCTACACCTTC CASSSPQGSNYGYTF
. TRBJ2-7 . TRBV3-1/TRBV3-2 TGTGCCAGCAGCCGGGACTTTCTTTACGAGCAGTACTTC CASSRDFLYEQYF
TRBD1 TRBJ1-1 . TRBV28 TGTGCCAGCAGTTCAATTCCCCTCTTCCGGGACAGGGGGGTGAGCCCTGAAGCTTTCTTT CASSSIPLFRDRGVSPEAFF
TRBD2 TRBJ2-5 . TRBV12-3/TRBV12-4 TGTGCCAGCAGTCTATCGGGGGGAGAGACCCAGTACTTC CASSLSGGETQYF
. TRBJ1-4 . TRBV2 TGTGCCAGCAGTTCCAGGGCTGTCAGAGAAAAACTGTTTTTT CASSSRAVREKLFF
TRBD1 TRBJ1-4 . TRBV10-3 TGTGCCATCAGGGGACAGGGCTCGGAAAAACTGTTTTTT CAIRGQGSEKLFF
TRBD2 TRBJ2-7 . TRBV9 TGTGCCAGCAGCGGGGGACTAGCGGGATACGAGCAGTACTTC CASSGGLAGYEQYF
. TRBJ1-1 . TRBV3-1/TRBV3-2 TGTGCCAGCAGCCGCAACCAGGGTGAAGCTTTCTTT CASSRNQGEAFF
. TRBJ1-1 once TRBV6-5 TGTGCCAGCAGTTACGAGGCAGGGCCCAACACTGAAGCTTTCTTT CASSYEAGPNTEAFF
. TRBJ1-1 . TRBV12-3/TRBV12-4 TGTGCCAGCAGTTTGGGGCTGGGGACTGAAGCTTTCTTT CASSLGLGTEAFF
. TRBJ1-1 . TRBV19 TGTGCCAGTAGGCGGGACTTGGAGAACACTGAAGCTTTCTTT CASRRDLENTEAFF
TRBD1 TRBJ1-5 . TRBV28 TGTGCCAGCAGTTTATGGGCAGGGGGCGTGTTTCAGCCCCAGCATTTT CASSLWAGGVFQPQHF
. TRBJ1-1 . TRBV20-1 TGCAGTGCTAGTCTAGGGAGTGAAGCTTTCTTT CSASLGSEAFF
. TRBJ1-6 . TRBV3-1/TRBV3-2 TGTGCCAGCAGCCCTAGTCAGGGAAATTCACCCCTCCACTTT CASSPSQGNSPLHF